The present entry profiles one T cell receptor beta chain with its context. The V and J ends lost 1 base and 1 base respectively, with 4 bases between them. Germline V lookup: CDR1 LGHNA, CDR2 YSLEER. The CDR3 runs 13 residues. TCRdb keeps only in-frame clones here, not all; method: immunoSEQ multiplex PCR. The table lists more than 80,000 clones, over 75% of them singletons. The data belong to a study of T cell responses to AZD1222 COVID-19 vaccine. The rearrangement uses TRBV4-3 and TRBJ2-5; no reliable D call. This specimen consisted of peripheral blood, obtained on day 0 of AZD1222 vaccination. This TCR derives from an adult in good health. The CDR3 here is CASSQGSQETQYF. The CDR3 DNA sequence: TGCGCCAGCAGCCAAGGCAGCCAAGAGACCCAGTACTTC.